This T cell receptor (beta chain) appears in the sequencing data of a study of T cell responses to AZD1222 COVID-19 vaccine. Regarding the study as a whole: Two doses of AZD1222 preceded a rise in Spike-specific TCR breadth and depth. Most donors were white British and more were female, and clonal diversity was possibly underestimated. Regions left unmutated in variants are reportedly the target of nearly half of spike-specific TCRs.

TCRdb's table, derived via immunoSEQ multiplex PCR, lists solely in-frame clones and lacks some. The sample shows roughly 150,000 clones, approximately 83% of them seen only once. As to this clone: Its antigen is unidentified.

V was trimmed by 5 bases and J by 4 bases, leaving 23 bases between them. This CDR3 has 17 residues. Germline values: CDR1 MGHRA, CDR2 YSYEKL. The sample consisted of peripheral blood, taken on day 0 of AZD1222 vaccination. The sequence derives from an adult in good health. The chain couples TRBV4-1 to TRBJ1-1; a weak D match, TRBD1 (6 bases). The CDR3 DNA reads as TGCGCCAGCAGCAAAAGAGAATTCAGGGGATCCGCCACTGAAGCTTTCTTT. It encodes CASSKREFRGSATEAFF.